This T cell receptor beta chain was captured by sequencing in a study of regulatory T cells in long-lasting Graves disease. This clonotype has ten or more counts. The germline gene is not matched at one end of the junction; a read error may be the cause. The CDR3 is 13 residues long. The V gene's germline CDR1 is SGHRS and CDR2 YFSETQ. Library construction for TCR beta used iRepertoire HTBI primers and Arm-PCR of CDR3 regions. TCRdb re-analysed the multiplex PCR reads in MiXCR, keeping a single row per CDR3 protein. The data show a few hundred thousand distinct CDR3 sequences, 20% to 25% seen once. Time point reported: persistent/refractory GD, antithyroid drugs over 5 years with positive TRAb. Preparation of the TCR library used RNA extracted from PBMCs.

The sample was peripheral blood mononuclear cells (PBMCs), taken when the disease was refractory, from a patient treated with antithyroid drugs. The receptor comes from a female donor with Graves disease. This sequence joins TRBV5-1 and TRBJ2-7; TRBD1 matches at 8 bases. CDR3: CASSLGTGYEQYF. CDR3 nucleotide sequence: TGTGCCAGCAGCTTAGGGACAGGCTACGAGCAGTACTTC.